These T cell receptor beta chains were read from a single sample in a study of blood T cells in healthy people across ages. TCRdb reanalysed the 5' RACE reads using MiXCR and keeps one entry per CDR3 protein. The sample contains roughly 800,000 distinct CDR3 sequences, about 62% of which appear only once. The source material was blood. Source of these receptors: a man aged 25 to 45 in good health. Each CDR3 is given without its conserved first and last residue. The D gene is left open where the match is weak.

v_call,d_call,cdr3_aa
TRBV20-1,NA,SARDRGGPNEQY
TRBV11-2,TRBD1,ASSTDRGNEQF
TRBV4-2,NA,ASSQPSLLLCQETQY
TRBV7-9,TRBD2,ASSKLAGGPHEQF
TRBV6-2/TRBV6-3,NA,ASSYDPAEAYEQY
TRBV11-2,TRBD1,ASSLVRTGEREQF
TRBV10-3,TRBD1,AIAEPGQGAYEQF
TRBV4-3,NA,ASSQDMSTRYEQY
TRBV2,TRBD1,ASSRDRGFYGYT
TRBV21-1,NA,ASSKDKEQETQY
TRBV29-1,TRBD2,SVAGLATTGELF
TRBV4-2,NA,ASSQDLRVHEQY
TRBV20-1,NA,SAIVTQPGQPQH
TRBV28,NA,ASRTSEGGQF
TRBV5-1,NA,ASSPGGSPEAF
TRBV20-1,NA,SARRGLVQETQY
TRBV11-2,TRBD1,ASSPDRGREETQY
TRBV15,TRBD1,AASKFMGQVYGYT
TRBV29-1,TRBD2,SVEGAAERGREQY
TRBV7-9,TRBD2,ASSLGLAEQF
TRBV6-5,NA,ASSYSGDVTEAF
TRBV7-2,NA,ASSRYT
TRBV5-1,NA,ASSLDGAGTYNEQF
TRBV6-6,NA,ASSYFKDGPGEQF
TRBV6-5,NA,ASSYGFPDTQY
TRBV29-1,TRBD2,SVERPGSGVSDQY
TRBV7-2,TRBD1,ASSLARGQGYGYT
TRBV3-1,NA,ASSQVHGIQETQY
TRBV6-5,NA,ASSGVRTLAYEQY
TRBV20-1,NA,SARANWDYGYT